These 4 T cell receptor beta chains were all obtained from the same sample, sequenced in a study of blood T cell repertoires in COVID-19. Method: immunoSEQ multiplex PCR; TCRdb's copy keeps in-frame clones and lacks some. The data show 140,000 to 150,000 clones, with around four fifths seen just once and roughly two fifths held by the top ten. The specimen sequenced was peripheral blood. The origin of the receptors is a human donor in a cohort sampled during active COVID-19.

The rearrangement joins TRBV10-2 to TRBJ1-4; 11 nucleotides align to TRBD1. CDR3 size: 15 residues. Trimming cost V 6 bases and J 7 bases; bases outside gene matches: 7. Per germline, CDR1 WSHSY and CDR2 SAAADI. For the CDR3, the DNA is TGCGCCAGCAGAGTTGGACAGGGGGCGGGTGAAAAACTGTTTTTT. Amino acid sequence: CASRVGQGAGEKLFF.

The V gene is TRBV28, the J gene TRBJ1-1, with TRBD1 matching over 8 bases. The V segment lost 6 bases and the J segment 4 bases; nucleotides outside the gene matches: 4. The length of the CDR3 is 13 residues. In germline, CDR1 is MDHEN, CDR2 SYDVKM. CDR3 DNA sequence: TGTGCCAGCAGGAGACAGGGGTCCACTGAAGCTTTCTTT. It specifies CASRRQGSTEAFF. Full variable domain (missing parts from reference TRBV28 and TRBJ1-1): DVKVTQSSRYLVKRTGEKVFLECVQDMDHENMFWYRQDPGLGLRLIYFSYDVKMKEKGDIPEGYSVSREKKERFSLILESASTNQTSMYLCASRRQGSTEAFFGQGTRLTVV.

V is TRBV2 and J is TRBJ2-5; the match to TRBD1 covers 10 bases. The CDR3 extends over 16 amino acids. Per germline, CDR1 SNHLY and CDR2 FYNNEI. J gave up 6 bases and V 4 bases, and 11 bases lay outside the gene matches. The CDR3 DNA sequence: TGTGCCAGCAGTGTGAAAGACAGGGGGCCTCGGAAGACCCAGTACTTC. It codes for CASSVKDRGPRKTQYF.

The chain has TRBV25-1 and TRBJ2-1, with TRBD2 matching 9 bases. Trimming removed 5 bases from V and 4 bases from J; junction bases left unmatched: 6. Germline V gene lookup returns CDR1 MGHDK and CDR2 SYGVNS. The CDR3 length is 15 residues. The CDR3, as DNA: TGTGCCAGCAGTCCCCTAGCGGGGATGTACAATGAGCAGTTCTTC. Translated: CASSPLAGMYNEQFF. The entire variable domain, with the rest obtained from reference TRBV25-1 and TRBJ2-1, is as follows: EADIYQTPRYLVIGTGKKITLECSQTMGHDKMYWYQQDPGMELHLIHYSYGVNSTEKGDLSSESTVSRIRTEHFPLTLESARPSHTSQYLCASSPLAGMYNEQFFGPGTRLTVL.